One and the same sample provided the 9 T cell receptor beta chains below, sequenced in a study of T cell repertoires in cytomegalovirus infection. Each CDR3 protein gets one entry after TCRdb re-called the reads with MiXCR. The sample lists around 490,000 distinct CDR3 sequences, 26% occurring once. The sequenced sample was PBMCs. Receptors were obtained from a human donor in good health (CMV status not recorded). Some clones in this sample may be carry-over from other donors' samples.

CDR3 in DNA: TGCAGCGCCCTAGCGGGAGCACGGTATGAGCAGTTCTTC. It is translated as CSALAGARYEQFF. The rearrangement uses TRBV29-1 and TRBJ2-1; TRBD2 agrees at 10 bases. The CDR3 runs 13 residues. Germline lookup yields CDR1 SQVTM and CDR2 ANQGSEA. The V gene end was trimmed by 7 bases and the J gene end by 8 bases; junction bases not matched to a gene: 8.

This clonotype was counted at least ten times. V usage is TRBV7-2 and J usage is TRBJ2-3; D ambiguous. The V end lost 2 bases, the J end lost 4 bases, and 10 bases lay between the germline ends. The CDR3 totals 14 residues. The germline gives CDR1 SGHTA, CDR2 FQGNSA. This CDR3 reads CASSLRQPADTQYF. CDR3 DNA sequence: TGTGCCAGCAGCTTAAGGCAACCCGCAGATACGCAGTATTTT.

This clonotype has just a few counts. The chain has TRBV7-9 and TRBJ1-1; 10 bases are a match to TRBD1. With 6 bases clipped from V and 5 bases from J, the junction kept 9 bases outside the gene matches. Germline values: CDR1 SEHNR, CDR2 FQNEAQ (reference sequence). This CDR3 contains 15 residues. In DNA form, the CDR3 reads TGTGCCAGCAGTAAACCCGGGACAGGGGTGACTGAAGCTTTCTTT. Protein: CASSKPGTGVTEAFF.

This clonotype was counted ten times or more. The chain uses TRBV7-6 and TRBJ2-1; D possibly matches TRBD1 or TRBD2 (5 bases each). Germline V gene sequence: CDR1 SGHVS, CDR2 FNYEAQ. Trimming removed 4 bases from V and 10 bases from J, with 11 bases in between. This CDR3 region has 12 residues. Here the CDR3 DNA reads TGTGCCAGCAGCTCCACAGGCGGGGAGCAGTTCTTC. Residues: CASSSTGGEQFF.

The rearrangement joins TRBV10-3 to TRBJ2-1, with D perhaps given as TRBD1 or TRBD2 (6 bases each). Germline-derived CDR1 and CDR2 are ENHRY and SYGVKD. The germline V and J ends were trimmed by 11 bases and 4 bases, with 18 bases remaining between them. The CDR3 loop spans 14 amino acids. The CDR3: CASQRGAGYNEQFF. In DNA form, the CDR3 reads TGTGCCTCGCAAAGGGGGGCCGGGTACAATGAGCAGTTCTTC.

The V call is TRBV12-3 or TRBV12-4, the J call TRBJ1-3; D is uncertain. Trimming took off 6 bases at V and 1 base at J, with 19 bases between the two ends. This CDR3 comprises 17 residues. The CDR3 loop reads CASSHAVPVHSGNTIYF. In nucleotides, the CDR3 is TGTGCCAGCAGCCACGCTGTCCCGGTCCATTCTGGAAACACCATATATTTT.

This rearrangement joins TRBV6-2 or TRBV6-3 to TRBJ1-2, with TRBD1 identical over 7 bases. After removal of 7 bases from V and 5 bases from J, the junction contained 10 bases not matched to a gene. The CDR3 totals 14 residues. Germline V CDR1 and CDR2: MNHEY, SVGEGT. CDR3 nucleotide sequence: TGTGCCAGCATGAGGACAGGAACCACGTATGGCTACACCTTC. Protein sequence: CASMRTGTTYGYTF.

The chain is built from TRBV4-2 and TRBJ2-5; no firm D call. This CDR3 has 13 residues. Germline V CDR1 and CDR2: LGHNA, YNFKEQ. V lost 0 bases and J lost 7, with 9 bases in between. The CDR3 spells CASSQDEERTQYF. The CDR3 bases are TGTGCCAGCAGCCAAGATGAGGAGCGGACCCAGTACTTC.

This clonotype was seen a handful of times. V usage is TRBV7-8 and J usage is TRBJ2-7; D possibly uses TRBD1 or TRBD2 (5 bases each). CDR1 is SGHVS, CDR2 FQNEAQ, per germline. Trimming removed 2 bases from V and 8 bases from J, with 13 bases in between. The CDR3 loop spans 13 amino acids. The CDR3 spells CASSLWVEGKQYF. CDR3 nucleotide sequence: TGTGCCAGCAGCTTATGGGTCGAGGGGAAGCAGTACTTC.